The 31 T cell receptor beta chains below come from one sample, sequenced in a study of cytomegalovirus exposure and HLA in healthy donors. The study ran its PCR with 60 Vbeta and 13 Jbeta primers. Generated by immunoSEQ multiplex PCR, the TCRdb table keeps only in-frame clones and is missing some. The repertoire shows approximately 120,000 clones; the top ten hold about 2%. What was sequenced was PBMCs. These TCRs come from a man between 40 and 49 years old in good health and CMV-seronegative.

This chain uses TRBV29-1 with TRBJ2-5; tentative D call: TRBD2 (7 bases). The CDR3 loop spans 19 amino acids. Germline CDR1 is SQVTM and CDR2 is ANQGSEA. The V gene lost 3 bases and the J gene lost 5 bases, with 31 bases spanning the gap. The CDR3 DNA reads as TGCAGCGTTGAGATAGCAGGGGCTAGCGGAATCCAACAGTGGGAGACCCAGTACTTC. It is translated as CSVEIAGASGIQQWETQYF.

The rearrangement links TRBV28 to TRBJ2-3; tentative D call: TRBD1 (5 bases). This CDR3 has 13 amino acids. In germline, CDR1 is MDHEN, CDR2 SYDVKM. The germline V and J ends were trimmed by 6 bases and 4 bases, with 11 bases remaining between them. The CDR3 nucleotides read TGTGCCAGCAGCCTAGTGGGGCCAGATACGCAGTATTTT. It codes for CASSLVGPDTQYF.

The CDR3 DNA reads as TGTGCCAGCAGTTACGAACGGTTCTATGGCTACACCTTC. This translates into CASSYERFYGYTF. The genes are TRBV6-6 and TRBJ1-2, with D hard to call. Trimming shortened V by 2 bases and J by 4 bases, and 8 bases separated the two germline ends. CDR3 length: 13 residues. CDR1 is MNHNY and CDR2 is SVGAGI in the germline V gene (reference sequence).

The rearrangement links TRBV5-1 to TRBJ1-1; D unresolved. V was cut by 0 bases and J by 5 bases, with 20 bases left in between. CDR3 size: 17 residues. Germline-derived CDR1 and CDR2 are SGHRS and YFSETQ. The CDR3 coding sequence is TGCGCCAGCAGCTTGGCTCCCCTAGACGTCCGGGGAACTGAAGCTTTCTTT. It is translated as CASSLAPLDVRGTEAFF.

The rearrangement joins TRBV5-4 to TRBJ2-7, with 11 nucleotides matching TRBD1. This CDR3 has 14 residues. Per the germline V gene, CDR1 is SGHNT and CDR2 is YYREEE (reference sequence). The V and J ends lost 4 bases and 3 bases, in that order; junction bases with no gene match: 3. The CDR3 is CASSGGTGGYEQYF. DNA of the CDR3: TGTGCCAGCAGCGGCGGGACAGGGGGCTACGAGCAGTACTTC.

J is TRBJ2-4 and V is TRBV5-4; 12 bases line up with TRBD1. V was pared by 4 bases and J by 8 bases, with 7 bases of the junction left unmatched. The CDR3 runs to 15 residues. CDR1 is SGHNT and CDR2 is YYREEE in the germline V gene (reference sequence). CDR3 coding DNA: TGTGCCAGCAGCCTTCCGGGACAGGGGGCGTACATTCAGTACTTC. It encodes CASSLPGQGAYIQYF.

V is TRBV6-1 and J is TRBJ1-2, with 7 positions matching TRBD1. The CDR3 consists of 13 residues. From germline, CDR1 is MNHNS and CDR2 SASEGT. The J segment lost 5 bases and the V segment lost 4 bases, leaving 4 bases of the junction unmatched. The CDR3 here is CASSATGEYGYTF. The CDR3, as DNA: TGTGCCAGCAGTGCCACAGGGGAATATGGCTACACCTTC.

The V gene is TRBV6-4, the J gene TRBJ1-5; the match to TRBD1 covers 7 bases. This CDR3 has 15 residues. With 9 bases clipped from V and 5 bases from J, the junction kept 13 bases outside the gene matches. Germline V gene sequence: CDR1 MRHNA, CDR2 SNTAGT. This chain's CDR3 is CASYPQGEFDQPQHF. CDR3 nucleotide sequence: TGTGCCAGTTACCCCCAGGGGGAGTTCGATCAGCCCCAGCATTTT.

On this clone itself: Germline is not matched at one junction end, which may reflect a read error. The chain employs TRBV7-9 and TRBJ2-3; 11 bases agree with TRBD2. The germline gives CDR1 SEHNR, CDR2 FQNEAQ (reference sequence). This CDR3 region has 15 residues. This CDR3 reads CASSIAGGTTDTQYF. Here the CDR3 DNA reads TGTGCCAGCAGCATAGCGGGGGGGACCACAGATACGCAGTATTTT.

The CDR3 protein is CASGGINTEAFF. The CDR3 nucleotides are TGTGCCAGTGGAGGCATTAACACTGAAGCTTTCTTT. J is TRBJ1-1 and V is TRBV19; the D is unclear. There are 12 residues in the CDR3. V was cut by 8 bases and J by 2 bases, with 9 bases left in between. The germline CDR1 and CDR2 sequences are LNHDA and SQIVND (reference sequence).

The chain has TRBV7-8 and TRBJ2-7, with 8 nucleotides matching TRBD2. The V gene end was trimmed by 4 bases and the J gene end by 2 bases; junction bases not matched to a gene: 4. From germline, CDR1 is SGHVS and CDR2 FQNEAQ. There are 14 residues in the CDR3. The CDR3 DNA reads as TGTGCCAGCAGCTCGGGGGGGAGACCCTACGAGCAGTACTTC. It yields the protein CASSSGGRPYEQYF.

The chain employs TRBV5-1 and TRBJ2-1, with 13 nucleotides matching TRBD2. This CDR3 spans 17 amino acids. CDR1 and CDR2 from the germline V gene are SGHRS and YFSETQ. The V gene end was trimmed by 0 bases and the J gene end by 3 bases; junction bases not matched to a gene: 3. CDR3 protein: CASSLETSGRGYNEQFF. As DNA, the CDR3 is TGCGCCAGCAGCTTGGAAACTAGCGGGAGGGGCTACAATGAGCAGTTCTTC.

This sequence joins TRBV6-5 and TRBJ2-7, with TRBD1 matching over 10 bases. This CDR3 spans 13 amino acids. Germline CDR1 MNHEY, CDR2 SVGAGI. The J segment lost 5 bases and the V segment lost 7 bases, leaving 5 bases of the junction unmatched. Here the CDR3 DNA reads TGTGCCAGCACCCGGACAGGGGGGCACGAGCAGTACTTC. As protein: CASTRTGGHEQYF.

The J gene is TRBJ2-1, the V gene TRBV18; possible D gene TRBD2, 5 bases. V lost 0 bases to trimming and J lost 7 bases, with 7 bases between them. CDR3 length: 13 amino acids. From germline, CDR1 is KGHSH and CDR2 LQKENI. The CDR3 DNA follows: TGTGCCAGCTCACCACCGTGGGAGAATGAGCAGTTCTTC. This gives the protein CASSPPWENEQFF.

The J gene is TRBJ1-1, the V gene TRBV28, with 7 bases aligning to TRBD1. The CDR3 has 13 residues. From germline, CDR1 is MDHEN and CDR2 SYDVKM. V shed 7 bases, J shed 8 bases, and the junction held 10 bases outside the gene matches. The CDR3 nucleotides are TGTGCCAGCATTACCCAACCGGGACAGGAAGCTTTCTTT. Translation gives CASITQPGQEAFF.

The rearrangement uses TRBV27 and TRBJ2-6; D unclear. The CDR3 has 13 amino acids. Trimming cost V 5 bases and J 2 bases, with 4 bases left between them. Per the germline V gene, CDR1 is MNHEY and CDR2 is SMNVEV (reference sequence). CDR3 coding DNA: TGTGCCAGCAGTCCAGCTGGGGCCAACGTCCTGACTTTC. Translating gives CASSPAGANVLTF.

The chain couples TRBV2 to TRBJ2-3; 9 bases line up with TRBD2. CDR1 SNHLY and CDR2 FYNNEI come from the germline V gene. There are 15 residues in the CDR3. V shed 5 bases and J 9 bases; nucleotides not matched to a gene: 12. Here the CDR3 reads CASSSPGGTSGTQYF. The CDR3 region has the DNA TGTGCCAGCAGTTCGCCGGGGGGAACTAGCGGGACGCAGTATTTT.

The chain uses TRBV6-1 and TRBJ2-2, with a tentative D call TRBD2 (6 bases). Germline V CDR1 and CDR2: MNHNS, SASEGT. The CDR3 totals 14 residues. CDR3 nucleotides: TGTGTTTCGACTAGACAAGCGAACACCGGGGAGCTGTTTTTT. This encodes CVSTRQANTGELFF.

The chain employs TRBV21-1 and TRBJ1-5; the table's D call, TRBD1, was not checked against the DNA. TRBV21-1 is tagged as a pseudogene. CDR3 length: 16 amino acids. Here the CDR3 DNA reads TGTGCCAGCAGCAACAATTTTAGGGGACAGCTACCAGAGGAGCATTTT. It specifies CASSNNFRGQLPEEHF.

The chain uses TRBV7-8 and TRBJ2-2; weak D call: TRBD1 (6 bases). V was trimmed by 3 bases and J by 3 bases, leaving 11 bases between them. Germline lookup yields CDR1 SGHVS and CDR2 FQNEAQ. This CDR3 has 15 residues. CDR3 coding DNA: TGTGCCAGCAGCTTCACAGGGCCGGACACCGGGGAGCTGTTTTTT. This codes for CASSFTGPDTGELFF.

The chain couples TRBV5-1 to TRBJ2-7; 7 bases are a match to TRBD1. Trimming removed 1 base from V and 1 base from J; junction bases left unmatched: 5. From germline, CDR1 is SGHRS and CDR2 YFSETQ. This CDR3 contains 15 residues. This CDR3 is CASSLLGTASYEQYF. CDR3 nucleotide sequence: TGCGCCAGCAGCTTGCTTGGGACAGCGTCCTACGAGCAGTACTTC. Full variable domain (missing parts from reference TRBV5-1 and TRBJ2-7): KAGVTQTPRYLIKTRGQQVTLSCSPISGHRSVSWYQQTPGQGLQFLFEYFSETQRNKGNFPGRFSGRQFSNSRSEMNVSTLELGDSALYLCASSLLGTASYEQYFGPGTRLTVT.

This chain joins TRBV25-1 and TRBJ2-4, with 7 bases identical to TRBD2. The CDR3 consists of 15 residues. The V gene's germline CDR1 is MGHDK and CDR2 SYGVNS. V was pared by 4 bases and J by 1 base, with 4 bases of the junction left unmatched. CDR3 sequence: CASSGGGVAKNIQYF. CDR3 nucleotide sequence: TGTGCCAGCAGTGGTGGGGGGGTTGCCAAAAACATTCAGTACTTC.

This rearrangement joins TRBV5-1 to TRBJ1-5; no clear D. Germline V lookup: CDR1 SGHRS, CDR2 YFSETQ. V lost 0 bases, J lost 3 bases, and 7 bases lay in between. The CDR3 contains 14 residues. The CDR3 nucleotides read TGCGCCAGCAGCTTGGACTCACCCAATCAGCCCCAGCATTTT. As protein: CASSLDSPNQPQHF.

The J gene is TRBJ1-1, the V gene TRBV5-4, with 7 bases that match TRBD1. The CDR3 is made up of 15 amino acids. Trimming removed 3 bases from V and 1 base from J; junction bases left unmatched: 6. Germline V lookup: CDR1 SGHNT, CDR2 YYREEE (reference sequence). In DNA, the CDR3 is TGTGCCAGCAGCTCCGCGAGACAGGGGAACACTGAAGCTTTCTTT. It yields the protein CASSSARQGNTEAFF.

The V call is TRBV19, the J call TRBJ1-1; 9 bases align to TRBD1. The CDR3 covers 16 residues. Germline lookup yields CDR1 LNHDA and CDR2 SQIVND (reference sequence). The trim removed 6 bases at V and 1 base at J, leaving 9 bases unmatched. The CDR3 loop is CASSHVKGQGNTEAFF. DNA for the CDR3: TGTGCCAGTAGCCACGTCAAGGGACAGGGGAACACTGAAGCTTTCTTT.

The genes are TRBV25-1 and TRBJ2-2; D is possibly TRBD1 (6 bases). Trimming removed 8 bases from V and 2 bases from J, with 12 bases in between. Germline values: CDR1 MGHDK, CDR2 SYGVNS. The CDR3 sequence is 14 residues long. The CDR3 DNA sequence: TGTGCCAGCTCCGGGACATACAACACCGGGGAGCTGTTTTTT. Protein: CASSGTYNTGELFF.

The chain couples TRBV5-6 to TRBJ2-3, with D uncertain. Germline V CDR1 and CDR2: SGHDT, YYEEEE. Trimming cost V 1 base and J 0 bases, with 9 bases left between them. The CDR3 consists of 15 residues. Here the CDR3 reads CASSLSTTSTDTQYF. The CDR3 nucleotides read TGTGCCAGCAGCTTGTCGACGACTAGCACAGATACGCAGTATTTT. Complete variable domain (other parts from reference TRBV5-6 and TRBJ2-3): DAGVTQSPTHLIKTRGQQVTLRCSPKSGHDTVSWYQQALGQGPQFIFQYYEEEERQRGNFPDRFSGHQFPNYSSELNVNALLLGDSALYLCASSLSTTSTDTQYFGPGTRLTVL.

CDR3 in amino acids: CAISEGRGSGNTIYF. The CDR3 bases are TGTGCCATCAGTGAAGGGCGGGGCTCTGGAAACACCATATATTTT. The chain combines TRBV10-3 with TRBJ1-3; unclear D gene. CDR1 is ENHRY and CDR2 is SYGVKD in the germline V gene. Trimming pared 3 bases from V and 0 bases from J, leaving 9 bases between. The CDR3 runs 15 residues.

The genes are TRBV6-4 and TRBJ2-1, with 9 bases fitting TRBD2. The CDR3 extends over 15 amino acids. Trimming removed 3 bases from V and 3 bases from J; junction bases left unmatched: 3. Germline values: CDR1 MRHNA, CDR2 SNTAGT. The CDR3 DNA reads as TGTGCCAGCAGTGAATCAGCGGGAGGCTACAATGAGCAGTTCTTC. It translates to CASSESAGGYNEQFF.

The CDR3 DNA reads as TGCAGCGTTGTCCCCGGGAGGAACTATGGCTACACCTTC. Translated: CSVVPGRNYGYTF. The J gene is TRBJ1-2, the V gene TRBV29-1; no reliable D call. This CDR3 has 13 residues. The V end lost 4 bases, the J end lost 2 bases, and 11 bases lay between the germline ends. Looked up from germline, CDR1 is SQVTM and CDR2 is ANQGSEA.

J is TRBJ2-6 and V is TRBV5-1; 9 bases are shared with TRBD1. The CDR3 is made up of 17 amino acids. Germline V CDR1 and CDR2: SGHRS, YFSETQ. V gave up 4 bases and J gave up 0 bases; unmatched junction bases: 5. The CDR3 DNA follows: TGCGCCAGCAGCCTCGGACAGGGGTACTCTGGGGCCAACGTCCTGACTTTC. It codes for CASSLGQGYSGANVLTF. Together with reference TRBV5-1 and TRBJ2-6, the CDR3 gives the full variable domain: KAGVTQTPRYLIKTRGQQVTLSCSPISGHRSVSWYQQTPGQGLQFLFEYFSETQRNKGNFPGRFSGRQFSNSRSEMNVSTLELGDSALYLCASSLGQGYSGANVLTFGAGSRLTVL.